This entry lists 29 T cell receptor beta chains sequenced from one sample in a study of T-cell reconstitution after alpha-beta-depleted transplantation in children. The authors prepared the TCRbeta library with unique molecular identifiers. TCRdb reprocessed the PCR reads with MiXCR, giving one entry per CDR3 protein. Among more than 85,000 distinct CDR3 sequences, approximately 8% were seen once, and the ten largest hold about a sixth. The material was PBMCs, obtained before TCRalphabeta/CD19-depleted stem cell transplant. These TCRs come from a boy between 2 and 15 years old with acute lymphoblastic leukemia, due to receive a stem cell transplant.

This clonotype occurred many times. The chain combines TRBV6-1 with TRBJ2-2; 7 bases align to TRBD1. Looked up from germline, CDR1 is MNHNS and CDR2 is SASEGT. This CDR3 comprises 15 residues. V trimming: 7 bases; J trimming: 4 bases; junction bases outside the gene matches: 9. This CDR3 is CASTDGTVFTGELFF. The DNA of the CDR3 is TGTGCCAGCACCGATGGGACAGTTTTCACCGGGGAGCTGTTTTTT.

The chain employs TRBV14 and TRBJ2-1, with 8 bases aligning to TRBD2. The CDR3 extends over 17 amino acids. J lost 0 bases, V lost 2 bases, and 6 bases had no gene match. From germline, CDR1 is SGHDN and CDR2 FVKESK. The CDR3 bases are TGTGCCAGCAGCCAACTAGCGGGCCTAGTCTCCTACAATGAGCAGTTCTTC. The encoded protein is CASSQLAGLVSYNEQFF. The full variable domain, in which reference TRBV14 and TRBJ2-1 provide the parts outside the CDR3, is EAGVTQFPSHSVIEKGQTVTLRCDPISGHDNLYWYRRVMGKEIKFLLHFVKESKQDESGMPNNRFLAERTGGTYSTLKVQPAELEDSGVYFCASSQLAGLVSYNEQFFGPGTRLTVL.

Only a few counts were recorded for this clonotype. The CDR3 bases are TGTGCCAGTGGCGGGGGGCTTGGCTACACCTTC. The encoded protein is CASGGGLGYTF. The chain employs TRBV19 and TRBJ1-2; a weak D match, TRBD1 (6 bases). This CDR3 has 11 amino acids. The V end was cut by 8 bases, the J end by 7 bases, with 11 bases between. Germline CDR1 reads LNHDA; CDR2 reads SQIVND (reference sequence).

The J gene is TRBJ2-5, the V gene TRBV7-9; 10 nucleotides match TRBD2. CDR3 size: 17 residues. After removal of 1 base from V and 2 bases from J, the junction contained 7 bases not matched to a gene. Germline loops: CDR1 SEHNR, CDR2 FQNEAQ (reference sequence). The CDR3 DNA sequence: TGTGCCAGCAGCTTAGGTCTAGCGGGGGCTTTTCAAGAGACCCAGTACTTC. It encodes CASSLGLAGAFQETQYF.

This clonotype was picked up many times. The chain employs TRBV20-1 and TRBJ2-1, with 7 bases identical to TRBD2. Trimming at V came to 5 bases and at J to 4 bases, leaving 14 bases not matched to a gene. The CDR3 is made up of 16 amino acids. Per the germline V gene, CDR1 is DFQATT and CDR2 is SNEGSKA (reference sequence). The chain's CDR3 is CSAPGEGTREYNEQFF. CDR3 DNA sequence: TGCAGTGCTCCTGGGGAGGGGACGAGGGAATACAATGAGCAGTTCTTC.

The table lists this clonotype with a few counts. The chain has TRBV7-2 and TRBJ2-3, with 7 bases lining up with TRBD2. CDR3 length: 14 residues. CDR1 is SGHTA and CDR2 is FQGNSA in the germline V gene. V gave up 3 bases and J gave up 3 bases; unmatched junction bases: 3. The CDR3 reads CASSFPGGTDTQYF. The CDR3 DNA reads as TGTGCCAGCAGCTTCCCGGGGGGAACAGATACGCAGTATTTT.

The chain combines TRBV4-1 with TRBJ2-5, with 7 bases lining up with TRBD1. Germline CDR1 reads MGHRA; CDR2 reads YSYEKL. This CDR3 spans 15 amino acids. V lost 4 bases, J lost 4 bases, and 9 bases stayed unmatched. Written as DNA, the CDR3 is TGCGCCAGCAGCCGGCCGAGGGGGCCAGGAGAGACCCAGTACTTC. Amino acid sequence: CASSRPRGPGETQYF.

This clonotype was counted at least ten times. The chain carries TRBV20-1 and TRBJ2-1, with a tentative D call TRBD2 (5 bases). Per germline, CDR1 DFQATT and CDR2 SNEGSKA (reference sequence). Trimming stripped 0 bases from V and 0 bases from J, with 18 bases between. CDR3 length: 18 residues. The CDR3 is CSARDFRLASSSYNEQFF. The CDR3 DNA reads as TGCAGTGCTAGAGATTTTAGGCTAGCATCGAGCTCCTACAATGAGCAGTTCTTC.

This clonotype occurred a few times. V gene TRBV13 combines with J gene TRBJ2-3; no firm D call. The germline CDR1 and CDR2 sequences are PRHDT and FYEKMQ (reference sequence). The V and J ends lost 1 base and 9 bases respectively, with 11 bases between them. The CDR3 is made up of 13 amino acids. The CDR3 DNA reads TGTGCCAGCAGCTTAGACGTCCTCCCCACGCAGTATTTT. Its protein is CASSLDVLPTQYF.

This clonotype was counted a few times. This chain joins TRBV3-1 and TRBJ2-5; 7 bases are a match to TRBD1. There are 14 residues in the CDR3. Trimming cost V 5 bases and J 9 bases; bases outside gene matches: 12. CDR1 and CDR2 (germline): LGHDT, YNNKEL (reference sequence). The CDR3, as DNA: TGTGCCAGCAGCGTTGGGGACAGTATATTTGCCCAGTACTTC. Its translation is CASSVGDSIFAQYF.

This clonotype has ten or more counts. This chain connects TRBV5-6 to TRBJ1-5; D unclear. The CDR3 spans 15 residues. Germline-derived CDR1 and CDR2 are SGHDT and YYEEEE. The V gene lost 4 bases and the J gene lost 5 bases, with 16 bases spanning the gap. The CDR3 coding sequence is TGTGCCAGCAGCCCTGAGGCGGACGGGGATCAGCCCCAGCATTTT. Its protein is CASSPEADGDQPQHF.

As DNA, the CDR3 is TGTGCCAGCAGTCCCCCGAGGATGGGCACAGATACGCAGTATTTT. Amino acid sequence: CASSPPRMGTDTQYF. The chain links TRBV6-1 to TRBJ2-3; D ambiguous. Germline assignment: CDR1 MNHNS and CDR2 SASEGT. V was trimmed by 5 bases and J by 1 base, leaving 13 bases between them. The CDR3 covers 15 residues.

This clonotype appeared many times. V usage is TRBV7-2 and J usage is TRBJ2-7, with D maybe TRBD1 (5 bases). The V end lost 4 bases, the J end lost 2 bases, and 9 bases lay between the germline ends. Germline CDR1 and CDR2: SGHTA and FQGNSA. This CDR3 contains 13 residues. The CDR3 protein is CASSSRGTYEQYF. The CDR3, as DNA: TGTGCCAGCAGCTCTAGGGGAACCTACGAGCAGTACTTC. The complete variable domain, with remaining parts taken from reference TRBV7-2 and TRBJ2-7, reads GAGVSQSPSNKVTEKGKDVELRCDPISGHTALYWYRQSLGQGLEFLIYFQGNSAPDKSGLPSDRFSAERTGGSVSTLTIQRTQQEDSAVYLCASSSRGTYEQYFGPGTRLTVT.

This clonotype was seen only once. This rearrangement joins TRBV20-1 to TRBJ1-1; 9 nucleotides align to TRBD1. The CDR3 contains 17 residues. With 0 bases clipped from V and 0 bases from J, the junction kept 8 bases outside the gene matches. CDR1 DFQATT and CDR2 SNEGSKA come from the germline V gene (reference sequence). CDR3 sequence reads: CSARDPTGGRVNTEAFF. The CDR3 coding sequence is TGCAGTGCTAGAGACCCGACAGGGGGAAGGGTGAACACTGAAGCTTTCTTT.

In its sample, this clonotype was seen many times. The junction does not match germline at one end; this may be a read error. The genes are TRBV27 and TRBJ1-2; D may be TRBD1 (6 bases). The germline gives CDR1 MNHEY, CDR2 SMNVEV (reference sequence). The CDR3 has 15 amino acids. The CDR3 nucleotides read TGTGCCAGCAGATTATCATTCGGGACACATTATGGCTACACCTTC. Its protein product is CASRLSFGTHYGYTF.

This clonotype was observed a few times. The genes are TRBV20-1 and TRBJ1-3; D is unclear. Germline CDR1 and CDR2: DFQATT and SNEGSKA (reference sequence). The CDR3 extends over 11 amino acids. V lost 1 base to trimming and J lost 6 bases, with 4 bases between them. The CDR3 DNA is TGCAGTGCTAGAGGCCCAAACACCATATATTTT. Encoded protein: CSARGPNTIYF.

Within the sample, this clonotype is medium-sized. As DNA, the CDR3 is TGTGCCAGCAGTCCTATTACGGGCACTGAGGGTGGCTACACCTTC. This codes for CASSPITGTEGGYTF. The chain combines TRBV6-5 with TRBJ1-2, with unresolved D. Per germline, CDR1 MNHEY and CDR2 SVGAGI. The CDR3 consists of 15 residues. V was clipped by 5 bases and J by 7 bases, with 20 bases between them.

The chain uses TRBV7-2 and TRBJ2-1; 10 bases align to TRBD2. V lost 5 bases to trimming and J lost 8 bases; unmatched junction nucleotides: 12. The CDR3 contains 16 residues. The V gene's germline CDR1 is SGHTA and CDR2 FQGNSA. The CDR3 sequence: CASSPQAGGLTDEQFF. The CDR3, as DNA: TGTGCCAGCAGCCCCCAAGCGGGGGGGCTCACAGATGAGCAGTTCTTC. Together with reference TRBV7-2 and TRBJ2-1, the CDR3 gives the full variable domain: GAGVSQSPSNKVTEKGKDVELRCDPISGHTALYWYRQSLGQGLEFLIYFQGNSAPDKSGLPSDRFSAERTGGSVSTLTIQRTQQEDSAVYLCASSPQAGGLTDEQFFGPGTRLTVL.

This clonotype was found many times. At one end, the junction sequence differs from germline, possibly due to a read error. The chain recombines TRBV18 with TRBJ1-1; a weak D match, TRBD1 (6 bases). The CDR3 loop spans 16 amino acids. Germline loops: CDR1 KGHSH, CDR2 LQKENI. The CDR3 protein is CASSAPGGAINTEAFF. Written as DNA, the CDR3 is TGTGCCAGCTCAGCACCGGGGGGGGCCATCAACACTGAAGCTTTCTTT.

The sample holds many counts of this clonotype. This CDR3 reads CSARPDQGADYEQYF. The DNA for the CDR3 is TGCAGTGCTAGACCGGATCAAGGGGCCGACTACGAGCAGTACTTC. The chain joins TRBV20-1 to TRBJ2-7; D might be TRBD1 (5 bases). V was cut by 2 bases and J by 3 bases, with 17 bases left in between. The CDR3 runs 15 residues. Germline values: CDR1 DFQATT, CDR2 SNEGSKA (reference sequence).

This clonotype has only a few counts. This chain uses TRBV6-2 or TRBV6-3 with TRBJ2-6, with D unresolved. Germline lookup yields CDR1 MNHEY and CDR2 SVGEGT. The CDR3 spans 15 residues. V lost 2 bases to trimming and J lost 0 bases, with 5 bases between them. The CDR3 region has the DNA TGTGCCAGCAGTTACAGGCACTCTGGGGCCAACGTCCTGACTTTC. It translates to CASSYRHSGANVLTF.

The gene calls are TRBV5-1 and TRBJ2-3, with TRBD1 matching over 9 bases. CDR3 length: 14 amino acids. From germline, CDR1 is SGHRS and CDR2 YFSETQ. V lost 6 bases and J lost 2; bases outside the gene matches: 4. CDR3 DNA sequence: TGCGCCAGCACCGGGACAGGGTCCACAGATACGCAGTATTTT. This translates into CASTGTGSTDTQYF.

The V and J genes are TRBV7-8 and TRBJ2-5; TRBD1 or TRBD2 may be the D gene (5 bases each). This CDR3 spans 16 amino acids. Germline V lookup: CDR1 SGHVS, CDR2 FQNEAQ. V shed 3 bases and J shed 1 base, with 15 bases lying between them. The CDR3 DNA reads as TGTGCCAGCAGCTTTTCTCCGGGACGGGGCCAAGAGACCCAGTACTTC. It yields the protein CASSFSPGRGQETQYF.

This clonotype was seen many times. The chain employs TRBV6-1 and TRBJ2-7, with 10 bases that match TRBD1. The germline CDR1 and CDR2 sequences are MNHNS and SASEGT. The trim removed 5 bases at V and 2 bases at J, leaving 6 bases unmatched. The CDR3 consists of 15 residues. CDR3 amino acids: CASSLGTGEPYEQYF. CDR3 sequence (DNA): TGTGCCAGCAGTCTTGGGACAGGGGAGCCCTACGAGCAGTACTTC.

This clonotype was picked up many times. The V call is TRBV4-1, the J call TRBJ2-3, with TRBD2 identical over 10 bases. This CDR3 contains 18 residues. CDR1 is MGHRA and CDR2 is YSYEKL in the germline V gene. The V segment lost 1 base and the J segment 0 bases; nucleotides outside the gene matches: 7. The CDR3 DNA sequence: TGCGCCAGCAGCCAAGCACTAGCGGGGACCCTCAGCACAGATACGCAGTATTTT. Protein sequence: CASSQALAGTLSTDTQYF.

This clonotype was counted between two and nine times. V gene TRBV9 combines with J gene TRBJ2-3; D possibly corresponds to TRBD2 (6 bases). Trimming removed 1 base from V and 4 bases from J, with 10 bases in between. The CDR3 runs to 14 residues. CDR1 is SGDLS and CDR2 is YYNGEE in the germline V gene. CDR3 loop: CASSVYWGADTQYF. CDR3 nucleotide sequence: TGTGCCAGCAGCGTATACTGGGGGGCAGATACGCAGTATTTT.

This clonotype came up a few times. V is TRBV20-1 and J is TRBJ1-3; no definite D call. Germline V CDR1 and CDR2: DFQATT, SNEGSKA (reference sequence). The CDR3 is 12 amino acids. V was pared by 3 bases and J by 8 bases, with 11 bases between. The CDR3 region has the DNA TGCAGTGCTAGGGGCCTCTCGGACACCATATATTTT. Translation: CSARGLSDTIYF.

V usage is TRBV6-2 or TRBV6-3 and J usage is TRBJ2-7; TRBD2 aligns across 7 bases. V gave up 2 bases and J gave up 0 bases; unmatched junction bases: 1. Germline lookup yields CDR1 MNHEY and CDR2 SVGEGT. The length of the CDR3 is 14 residues. CDR3 in amino acids: CASSYGTNSYEQYF. CDR3 DNA sequence: TGTGCCAGCAGTTACGGGACTAACTCCTACGAGCAGTACTTC.

This clonotype was recorded at least ten times. The CDR3 region is CASSGQGGNEQFF. For the CDR3, the DNA is TGTGCCAGCAGCGGACAGGGTGGAAATGAGCAGTTCTTC. V usage is TRBV6-2 or TRBV6-3 and J usage is TRBJ2-1, with 8 bases that match TRBD1. This CDR3 comprises 13 residues. The V and J ends lost 6 bases and 7 bases, in that order; junction bases with no gene match: 5. Per germline, CDR1 MNHEY and CDR2 SVGEGT.